This T cell receptor beta chain was found in a study of cytomegalovirus exposure and HLA in healthy donors. Study background: Roughly 89 million unique TCR sequences came from HLA-typed donors in an early release.

It was with 60 Vbeta and 13 Jbeta primers that the PCR ran. The assay was immunoSEQ multiplex PCR, and TCRdb's table has in-frame clones only and misses some. Recorded for this sample: 91,000 or so clones. Each of the donors was a healthy bone marrow donor. Sequencing was done on a sample of PBMCs. The source of this sequence is a woman aged 30 to 39 in good health and CMV-seronegative.

The CDR3 reads CASSADTYNEQFF. The CDR3 nucleotides read TGTGCCAGCAGCGCGGACACTTACAATGAGCAGTTCTTC. This chain connects TRBV9 to TRBJ2-1; the D gene is possibly TRBD1 (5 bases). The CDR3 spans 13 residues. Germline loops: CDR1 SGDLS, CDR2 YYNGEE. V dropped 3 bases and J dropped 4 bases, with 8 bases sitting between them.